This T cell receptor (beta chain) was obtained from a study of control samples from healthy donors and cancer patients. Method: immunoSEQ multiplex PCR; TCRdb's copy keeps in-frame clones and lacks some. The sample comprises more than 75,000 clones, approximately 84% of which are singletons, and about 35% rests with the top ten. The CDR3 has 16 amino acids. V was clipped by 5 bases and J by 2 bases, with 16 bases between them. Germline loops: CDR1 LNHDA, CDR2 SQIVND (reference sequence). Sample: PBMCs. The chain combines TRBV19 with TRBJ1-5; tentative D call: TRBD1 (5 bases). This receptor was obtained from a man between 65 and 85 years old with lung cancer. The CDR3 DNA is TGTGCCAGTAGTCCAGGGCTAAGTAAAGGCAATCAGCCCCAGCATTTT. It encodes CASSPGLSKGNQPQHF.